In its sample, the clone carrying this T cell receptor beta chain is medium-sized. TCRdb re-derived calls from the RT-PCR reads in MiXCR, one entry per CDR3 protein. The sample consists of some 4,200 distinct CDR3 sequences, 30% to 40% of them appearing once. This CDR3 spans 14 amino acids. Per germline, CDR1 DFQATT and CDR2 SNEGSKA (reference sequence). V lost 0 bases, J lost 7 bases, and 13 bases lay in between. The gene calls are TRBV20-1 and TRBJ1-5, with no clear D. Sequencing used memory CD4+ T cells from salivary gland. The receptor comes from a female donor with primary Sjogren's syndrome. The DNA of the CDR3 is TGCAGTGCTAGAGACATAGATTTGGGACAGCCCCAGCATTTT. Its translation: CSARDIDLGQPQHF.